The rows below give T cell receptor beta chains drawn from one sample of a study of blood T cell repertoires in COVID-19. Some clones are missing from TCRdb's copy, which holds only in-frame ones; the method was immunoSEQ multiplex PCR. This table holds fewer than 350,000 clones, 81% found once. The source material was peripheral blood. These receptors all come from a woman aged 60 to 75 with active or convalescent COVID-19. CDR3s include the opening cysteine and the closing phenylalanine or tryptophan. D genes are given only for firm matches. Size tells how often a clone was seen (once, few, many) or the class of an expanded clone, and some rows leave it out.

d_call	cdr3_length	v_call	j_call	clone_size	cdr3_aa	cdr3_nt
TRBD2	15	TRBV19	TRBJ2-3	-	CASSIAGGGTDTQYF	TGTGCCAGTAGTATAGCGGGGGGAGGCACAGATACGCAGTATTTT
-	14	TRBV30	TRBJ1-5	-	CAWKSPYSNQPQHF	TGTGCCTGGAAATCCCCGTATAGCAATCAGCCCCAGCATTTT
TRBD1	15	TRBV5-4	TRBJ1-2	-	CASSLFLTGDYGYTF	TGTGCCAGCAGCCTTTTCCTTACAGGGGACTATGGCTACACCTTC
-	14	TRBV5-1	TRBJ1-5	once	CASSLEGIDQPQHF	TGCGCCAGCAGCTTGGAGGGGATAGATCAGCCCCAGCATTTT
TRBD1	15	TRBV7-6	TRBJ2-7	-	CASSLGPGGGYEQYF	TGTGCCAGCAGCTTAGGCCCAGGGGGTGGTTACGAGCAGTACTTC
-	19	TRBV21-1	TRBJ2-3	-	CASSPDRRLAGGDTDTQYF	TGTGCCAGCAGCCCGGACAGGAGGCTAGCGGGGGGCGACACAGATACGCAGTATTTT
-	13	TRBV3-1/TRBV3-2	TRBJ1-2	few	CASSQERVYGYTF	TGTGCCAGCAGCCAAGAGCGCGTTTATGGCTACACCTTC
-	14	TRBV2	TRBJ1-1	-	CASSEGSWATEAFF	TGTGCCAGCAGTGAAGGGTCATGGGCGACTGAAGCTTTCTTT
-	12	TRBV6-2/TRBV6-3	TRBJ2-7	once	CASSYRRGEQYF	TGTGCCAGCAGTTACAGGCGGGGCGAGCAGTACTTC
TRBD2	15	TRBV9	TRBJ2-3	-	CASSVASGGADTQYF	TGTGCCAGCAGCGTAGCTAGCGGGGGGGCAGATACGCAGTATTTT
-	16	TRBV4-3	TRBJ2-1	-	CASSQEFTAAYNEQFF	TGCGCCAGCAGCCAAGAGTTTACAGCCGCCTACAATGAGCAGTTCTTC
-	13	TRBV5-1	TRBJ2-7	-	CASSQDRSYEQYF	TGCGCCAGCAGCCAAGACAGGTCCTACGAGCAGTACTTC
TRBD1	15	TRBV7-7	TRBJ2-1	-	CASSLGQGTYNEQFF	TGTGCTAGCAGCTTAGGACAGGGAACCTACAATGAGCAGTTCTTC
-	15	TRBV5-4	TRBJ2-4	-	CASSPAGAGKNIQYF	TGTGCCAGCAGCCCCGCGGGGGCGGGCAAAAACATTCAGTACTTC
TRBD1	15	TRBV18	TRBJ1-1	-	CASSREQGVNNEAFF	TGTGCCAGCTCACGCGAACAGGGGGTCAACAATGAAGCTTTCTTT
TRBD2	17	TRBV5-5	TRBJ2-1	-	CASSLVPSGSFYNEQFF	TGTGCCAGCAGCTTGGTTCCTAGCGGGAGCTTCTACAATGAGCAGTTCTTC
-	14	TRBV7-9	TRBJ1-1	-	CASSLGQPNTEAFF	TGTGCCAGCAGCTTAGGACAGCCGAACACTGAAGCTTTCTTT
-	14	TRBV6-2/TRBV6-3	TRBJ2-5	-	CASSYSRPQETQYF	TGTGCCAGCAGTTACTCCCGTCCCCAAGAGACCCAGTACTTC
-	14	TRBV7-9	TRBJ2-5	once	CASSLVTDQETQYF	TGTGCCAGCAGCTTAGTAACAGACCAAGAGACCCAGTACTTC
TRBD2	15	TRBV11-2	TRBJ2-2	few	CASSLGLAGTGELFF	TGTGCCAGCAGCCTGGGACTAGCGGGCACCGGGGAGCTGTTTTTT
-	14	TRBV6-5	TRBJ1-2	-	CATDLAGGSYGYTF	TGTGCCACCGACCTAGCGGGTGGTAGCTATGGCTACACCTTC
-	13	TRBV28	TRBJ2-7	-	CASSLSEVHEQYF	TGTGCCAGCAGTTTATCGGAGGTCCACGAGCAGTACTTC
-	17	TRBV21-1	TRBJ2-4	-	CASSSLQGQGAKNIQYF	TGTGCCAGCAGCTCACTTCAGGGGCAGGGGGCCAAAAACATTCAGTACTTC
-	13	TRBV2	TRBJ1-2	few	CASSSGLNYGYTF	TGTGCCAGCAGCTCCGGACTTAACTATGGCTACACCTTC
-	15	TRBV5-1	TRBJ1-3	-	CASSPTLPPGNTIYF	TGCGCCAGCAGCCCCACCCTACCACCTGGAAACACCATATATTTT
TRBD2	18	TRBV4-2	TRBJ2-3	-	CASSTQGGAGGRTDTQYF	TGTGCCAGCAGCACGCAAGGTGGGGCGGGGGGTCGGACAGATACGCAGTATTTT
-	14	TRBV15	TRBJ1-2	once	CATSKSGDTAGYTF	TGTGCCACCAGCAAGTCAGGTGATACTGCTGGCTACACCTTC
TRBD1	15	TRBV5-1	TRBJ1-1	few	CASSRAGTGNTEAFF	TGCGCCAGCAGCAGAGCCGGGACAGGCAACACTGAAGCTTTCTTT
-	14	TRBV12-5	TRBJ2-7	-	CASGRASEGYEQYF	TGTGCTAGTGGTCGCGCCTCAGAGGGTTACGAGCAGTACTTC
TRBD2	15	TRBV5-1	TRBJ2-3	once	CASSSTSGVPDTQYF	TGCGCCAGCAGCTCGACTAGCGGGGTACCAGATACGCAGTATTTT
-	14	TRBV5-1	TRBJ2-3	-	CASSLTDSTDTQYF	TGCGCCAGCAGCTTGACAGATAGCACAGATACGCAGTATTTT
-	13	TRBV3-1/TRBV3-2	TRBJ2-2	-	CASGRADTGELFF	TGTGCCAGCGGACGAGCGGACACCGGGGAGCTGTTTTTT
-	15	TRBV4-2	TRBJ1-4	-	CASSQQQDQREKLFF	TGTGCCAGCAGCCAACAACAGGACCAGAGGGAAAAACTGTTTTTT
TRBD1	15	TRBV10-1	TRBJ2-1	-	CASSIDRASYNEQFF	TGCGCCAGCAGTATCGACAGGGCCTCCTACAATGAGCAGTTCTTC
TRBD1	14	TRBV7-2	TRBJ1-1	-	CASSPRDSYTEAFF	TGTGCCAGCAGCCCTAGGGACAGCTACACTGAAGCTTTCTTT
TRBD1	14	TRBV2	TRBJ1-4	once	CASRVDRGPEKLFF	TGTGCCAGCAGGGTGGACAGGGGGCCTGAAAAACTGTTTTTT
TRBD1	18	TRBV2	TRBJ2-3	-	CASRTPGQGLSSTDTQYF	TGTGCCAGCAGGACCCCGGGACAGGGACTCTCTAGCACAGATACGCAGTATTTT
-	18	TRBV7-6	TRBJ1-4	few	CASSLAPQGIATNEKLFF	TGTGCCAGCAGCTTAGCGCCTCAGGGGATTGCAACTAATGAAAAACTGTTTTTT
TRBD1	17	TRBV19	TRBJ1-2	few	CASSKATDRASGYGYTF	TGTGCCAGTAGTAAAGCCACCGACAGGGCATCGGGCTATGGCTACACCTTC
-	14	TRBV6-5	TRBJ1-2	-	CASKGWEKDYGYTF	TGTGCCAGCAAAGGCTGGGAGAAGGACTATGGCTACACCTTC
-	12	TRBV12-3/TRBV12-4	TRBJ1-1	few	CASSLGTVEAFF	TGTGCCAGCAGTTTAGGAACAGTTGAAGCTTTCTTT
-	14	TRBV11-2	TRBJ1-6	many	CASSLDPGASPLHF	TGTGCCAGCAGCTTAGATCCAGGGGCTTCACCCCTCCACTTT
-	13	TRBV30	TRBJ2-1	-	CARGSPAYNEQFF	TGTGCTAGGGGGTCCCCCGCGTACAATGAGCAGTTCTTC
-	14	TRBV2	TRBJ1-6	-	CASSSHKSNSPLHF	TGTGCCAGCAGTTCACACAAGTCTAATTCACCCCTCCACTTT
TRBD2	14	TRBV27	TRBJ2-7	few	CASRPSGATYEQYF	TGTGCCAGCAGGCCTAGCGGGGCAACTTACGAGCAGTACTTC
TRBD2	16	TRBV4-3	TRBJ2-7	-	CASSQDSAGDPYEQYF	TGCGCCAGCAGCCAAGATTCGGCGGGGGACCCCTACGAGCAGTACTTC
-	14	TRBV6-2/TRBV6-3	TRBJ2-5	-	CASSYSAGAETQYF	TGTGCCAGCAGTTACTCGGCAGGGGCAGAGACCCAGTACTTC
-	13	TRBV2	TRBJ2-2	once	CASNVGNTGELFF	TGTGCCAGCAATGTCGGGAACACCGGGGAGCTGTTTTTT
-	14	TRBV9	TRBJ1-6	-	CASSDGLYNSPLHF	TGTGCCAGCAGTGATGGGCTCTATAATTCACCCCTCCACTTT
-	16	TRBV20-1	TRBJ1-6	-	CSASAGGVSYNSPLHF	TGCAGTGCTAGTGCAGGAGGAGTCTCCTATAATTCACCCCTCCACTTT
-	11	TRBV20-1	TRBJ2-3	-	CSSTITDTQYF	TGCAGTTCGACTATCACAGATACGCAGTATTTT
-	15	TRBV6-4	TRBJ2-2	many	CASSYGDLNTGELFF	TGTGCCAGCTCTTACGGGGACTTGAACACCGGGGAGCTGTTTTTT
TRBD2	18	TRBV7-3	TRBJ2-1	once	CASSLGTSGGARMREQFF	TGTGCCAGCAGCTTAGGCACTAGCGGGGGGGCCAGAATGAGAGAGCAGTTCTTC
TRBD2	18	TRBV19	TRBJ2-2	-	CASSIPRGERGSFGELFF	TGTGCCAGTAGTATACCTCGCGGCGAGCGGGGTAGTTTTGGGGAGCTGTTTTTT
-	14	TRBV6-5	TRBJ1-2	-	CATGRGHNNYGYTF	TGTGCCACCGGAAGAGGCCATAATAACTATGGCTACACCTTC
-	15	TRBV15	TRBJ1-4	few	CATSNIYEGGGELFF	TGTGCCACCAGCAACATCTACGAGGGCGGAGGGGAACTGTTTTTT
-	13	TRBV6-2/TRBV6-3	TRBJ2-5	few	CASSLGHQETQYF	TGTGCCAGCAGTCTTGGACATCAAGAGACCCAGTACTTC